The next 6 T cell receptor beta chains were all read from a single sample in a study of T cell responses to AZD1222 COVID-19 vaccine. Assay: immunoSEQ multiplex PCR; the TCRdb copy retains only in-frame clones and omits some. Among 98,000 or so clones listed, about 88% were seen once. The sequences come from peripheral blood, collected 28 days after the second AZD1222 dose. The receptors originated from an adult who received the AZD1222 COVID-19 vaccine.

This clone was counted a single time. Other DNA sequences in this specimen translate into the identical CDR3. The chain joins TRBV3-1 (or the pseudogene TRBV3-2) to TRBJ1-5; D is undetermined. Trimming cost V 0 bases and J 2 bases, with 2 bases left between them. CDR3 length: 13 amino acids. The germline CDR1 and CDR2 sequences are LGHDT and YNNKEL (reference sequence). In DNA form, the CDR3 reads TGTGCCAGCAGCCAAGATCGCAATCAGCCCCAGCATTTT. Protein product: CASSQDRNQPQHF.

CDR3 region: CASSQETHRGDEQFF. The CDR3 bases are TGTGCCAGCAGCCAAGAAACCCACAGGGGCGATGAGCAGTTCTTC. The chain links TRBV4-2 to TRBJ2-1, with 7 bases aligning to TRBD1. Germline CDR1 reads LGHNA; CDR2 reads YNFKEQ. V trimming: 0 bases; J trimming: 8 bases; junction bases outside the gene matches: 7. This CDR3 comprises 15 residues.

V usage is TRBV5-5 and J usage is TRBJ1-5; TRBD1 aligns across 9 bases. J lost 0 bases, V lost 3 bases, and 13 bases had no gene match. The CDR3 loop spans 19 amino acids. Germline V gene data show CDR1 as SGHKS and CDR2 as YYEKEE (reference sequence). DNA for the CDR3: TGTGCCAGCAGCTCCGCAACAGGGGGCCCCAATTATAGCAATCAGCCCCAGCATTTT. This encodes CASSSATGGPNYSNQPQHF.

The J gene is TRBJ2-7, the V gene TRBV28, with TRBD2 identical over 8 bases. CDR1 is MDHEN, CDR2 SYDVKM, per germline. This CDR3 spans 15 amino acids. V shed 3 bases and J 4 bases; nucleotides not matched to a gene: 8. The CDR3 spells CASSFSGGPGYEQYF. The CDR3 coding sequence is TGTGCCAGCAGTTTTTCGGGAGGGCCAGGTTACGAGCAGTACTTC.

V is TRBV5-1 and J is TRBJ2-7; D perhaps matches TRBD2 (6 bases). V lost 2 bases and J lost 3, with 12 bases in between. Germline CDR1 reads SGHRS; CDR2 reads YFSETQ. The CDR3 covers 14 residues. This chain's CDR3 is CASSFGGELYEQYF. The CDR3 region has the DNA TGCGCCAGCAGCTTCGGAGGGGAGCTCTACGAGCAGTACTTC.

The rearrangement joins TRBV6-5 to TRBJ2-1, with D uncertain. Between the trimmed V and J ends, which lost 2 bases and 3 bases, there was a span of 8 bases. Germline CDR1 reads MNHEY; CDR2 reads SVGAGI. The CDR3 extends over 14 amino acids. The CDR3 DNA sequence: TGTGCCAGCAGTTACGGGGATGGCTACAATGAGCAGTTCTTC. It codes for CASSYGDGYNEQFF.